One sample yielded the 22 T cell receptor beta chains listed below, sequenced in a study of cytomegalovirus exposure and HLA in healthy donors. Amplification used 60 Vbeta primers and 13 Jbeta primers. Some clones are missing from TCRdb's copy, which holds only in-frame ones; the method was immunoSEQ multiplex PCR. Counted here are about 89,000 clones, roughly 80% occurring once; the ten biggest clones make up around 1.4%. The sequencing input was PBMCs. These receptors were collected from a male donor in good health and CMV-seronegative.

This rearrangement joins TRBV28 to TRBJ1-1; D is ambiguous. CDR1 and CDR2 (germline): MDHEN, SYDVKM. The length of the CDR3 is 15 residues. V shed 7 bases and J shed 0 bases, with 15 bases lying between them. The CDR3 region is CASTALQVLNTEAFF. CDR3 nucleotides: TGTGCCAGCACTGCACTCCAGGTACTGAACACTGAAGCTTTCTTT.

This rearrangement joins TRBV5-4 to TRBJ2-5, with TRBD1 identical over 9 bases. CDR1 and CDR2 from the germline V gene are SGHNT and YYREEE (reference sequence). Trimming took 0 bases from V and 5 from J; bases not matched to a gene: 5. CDR3 length: 15 residues. This CDR3 reads CASSLDRGRMETQYF. The CDR3 DNA reads as TGTGCCAGCAGCTTGGACAGGGGGCGGATGGAGACCCAGTACTTC.

This clone was seen a handful of times. The V gene is TRBV5-1, the J gene TRBJ1-2; TRBD1 agrees at 7 bases. This CDR3 spans 14 amino acids. CDR1 is SGHRS and CDR2 is YFSETQ in the germline V gene. Trimming took 3 bases from V and 3 from J; bases not matched to a gene: 5. CDR3: CASSSGQSDYGYTF. The DNA for the CDR3 is TGCGCCAGCAGCTCGGGACAGAGCGACTATGGCTACACCTTC.

The chain is built from TRBV25-1 and TRBJ1-2; 7 bases are a match to TRBD1. This CDR3 has 11 amino acids. The V and J ends lost 4 bases and 13 bases, in that order; junction bases with no gene match: 6. CDR1 and CDR2 (germline): MGHDK, SYGVNS. The CDR3 here is CASSAGGMGTF. The CDR3 region has the DNA TGTGCCAGCAGTGCAGGGGGAATGGGCACCTTC.

J is TRBJ1-1 and V is TRBV28; D perhaps matches TRBD1 (5 bases). Germline CDR1 MDHEN, CDR2 SYDVKM. The V gene lost 3 bases and the J gene lost 2 bases, with 13 bases spanning the gap. CDR3 length: 15 amino acids. CDR3 region: CASSFRYQGNTEAFF. The CDR3 bases are TGTGCCAGCAGTTTCCGTTACCAGGGCAACACTGAAGCTTTCTTT.

This chain links TRBV11-3 with TRBJ2-1; D not resolved. Deletions cut 0 bases from V and 0 bases from J, with 3 bases between. The CDR3 runs 14 residues. Germline CDR1 reads SGHNT; CDR2 reads YENEEA. Here the CDR3 DNA reads TGTGCCAGCAGCTTAGACAGCTCCTACAATGAGCAGTTCTTC. It codes for CASSLDSSYNEQFF. The full variable domain, in which reference TRBV11-3 and TRBJ2-1 provide the parts outside the CDR3, is EAGVVQSPRYKIIEKKQPVAFWCNPISGHNTLYWYLQNLGQGPELLIRYENEEAVDDSQLPKDRFSAERLKGVDSTLKIQPAELGDSAVYLCASSLDSSYNEQFFGPGTRLTVL.

This sequence joins TRBV6-4 and TRBJ1-5, with a possible D match to TRBD1 (5 bases). This CDR3 spans 15 amino acids. Germline loops: CDR1 MRHNA, CDR2 SNTAGT. V was cut by 10 bases and J by 0 bases, with 16 bases left in between. The CDR3 region has the DNA TGTGCCACCCCGTGGGGCAAGACTAGCAATCAGCCCCAGCATTTT. Amino acids: CATPWGKTSNQPQHF.

The chain recombines TRBV27 with TRBJ1-5; D uncertain. The CDR3 has 16 residues. V lost 3 bases to trimming and J lost 11 bases, with 23 bases between them. Germline V gene lookup returns CDR1 MNHEY and CDR2 SMNVEV (reference sequence). This chain's CDR3 is CASSFTPDSYRKTQHF. Here the CDR3 DNA reads TGTGCCAGCAGTTTTACTCCGGACTCCTACCGGAAGACCCAGCATTTT.

The V call is TRBV18, the J call TRBJ2-1; D perhaps matches TRBD1 (6 bases). From germline, CDR1 is KGHSH and CDR2 LQKENI. Between the trimmed V and J ends, which lost 2 bases and 0 bases, there was a span of 23 bases. The CDR3 runs 20 residues. The CDR3 nucleotides are TGTGCCAGCTCACCAGAGGCAGGGGCATGGGTTGAGAGCTCCTACAATGAGCAGTTCTTC. Protein: CASSPEAGAWVESSYNEQFF. The whole variable domain, remainder taken from reference TRBV18 and TRBJ2-1, is NAGVMQNPRHLVRRRGQEARLRCSPMKGHSHVYWYRQLPEEGLKFMVYLQKENIIDESGMPKERFSAEFPKEGPSILRIQQVVRGDSAAYFCASSPEAGAWVESSYNEQFFGPGTRLTVL.

This chain links TRBV18 with TRBJ1-2; a weak D match, TRBD1 (5 bases). Germline V gene lookup returns CDR1 KGHSH and CDR2 LQKENI. Trimming took 4 bases from V and 4 from J, leaving 19 bases between them. CDR3 length equals 16 residues. The CDR3 reads CASSLEIQGMPYGYTF. CDR3 DNA: TGTGCCAGCTCACTGGAAATTCAGGGTATGCCCTATGGCTACACCTTC.

This chain links TRBV6-5 with TRBJ2-5, with D tentatively TRBD1 (5 bases). V lost 6 bases to trimming and J lost 2 bases, with 16 bases between them. Germline V gene data show CDR1 as MNHEY and CDR2 as SVGAGI. The CDR3 runs 15 residues. The CDR3 loop is CASRPPQGRQETQYF. In nucleotides, the CDR3 is TGTGCCAGCAGGCCTCCCCAGGGAAGACAAGAGACCCAGTACTTC.

The genes are TRBV6-5 and TRBJ1-2; D gene uncertain. This CDR3 is built from 16 residues. Trimming pared 0 bases from V and 2 bases from J, leaving 13 bases between. CDR1 is MNHEY and CDR2 is SVGAGI in the germline V gene. The CDR3 spells CASSYSRVRKNYGYTF. In nucleotides, the CDR3 is TGTGCCAGCAGTTACTCACGGGTTAGAAAGAACTATGGCTACACCTTC.

The chain couples TRBV7-2 to TRBJ2-2, with D tentatively TRBD1 (5 bases). CDR1 and CDR2 (germline): SGHTA, FQGNSA. V lost 5 bases to trimming and J lost 1 base, with 11 bases between them. The CDR3 covers 15 residues. CDR3 sequence: CASSPDKLNTGELFF. The CDR3 DNA sequence: TGTGCCAGCAGCCCGGACAAATTGAACACCGGGGAGCTGTTTTTT.

Here the CDR3 DNA reads TGTGCCAGCTCGGCAGACAGGGCTATACCTAATCAGCCCCAGCATTTT. Its translation is CASSADRAIPNQPQHF. The chain is built from TRBV18 and TRBJ1-5, with TRBD1 matching 7 bases. Trimming cost V 6 bases and J 4 bases; bases outside gene matches: 12. Per germline, CDR1 KGHSH and CDR2 LQKENI. The length of the CDR3 is 16 residues.

This clone was detected a few times. V gene TRBV19 combines with J gene TRBJ2-2; 12 bases match TRBD2. Germline CDR1 reads LNHDA; CDR2 reads SQIVND (reference sequence). The CDR3 spans 20 residues. Trimming took 9 bases from V and 4 from J; bases not matched to a gene: 21. DNA for the CDR3: TGTGCCAGCAGGGGAGGGGGCTGGCTAGCGGGAGGGCCGGGCACCGGGGAGCTGTTTTTT. It codes for CASRGGGWLAGGPGTGELFF.

The rearrangement uses TRBV6-1 and TRBJ2-3, with a weak D call TRBD2 (5 bases). Trimming removed 2 bases at V and 2 bases at J, with 8 bases between. The CDR3 sequence is 14 residues long. Germline V gene sequence: CDR1 MNHNS, CDR2 SASEGT. The CDR3 loop reads CASSESGLTDTQYF. CDR3 DNA sequence: TGTGCCAGCAGTGAAAGCGGACTCACAGATACGCAGTATTTT.

CDR3 coding DNA: TGCGCCAGCGGGGAGAGAGGAGCATCCTACGAGCAGTACTTC. Translating gives CASGERGASYEQYF. The V and J genes are TRBV5-1 and TRBJ2-7; a weak D match, TRBD2 (5 bases). Germline V gene data show CDR1 as SGHRS and CDR2 as YFSETQ. The CDR3 covers 14 residues. Between the trimmed V and J ends, which lost 7 bases and 1 base, there was a span of 15 bases.

The chain combines TRBV9 with TRBJ1-6; tentative D call: TRBD1 (5 bases). The CDR3 runs to 16 residues. Trimming removed 0 bases from V and 6 bases from J, with 13 bases in between. The germline V gene has CDR1 SGDLS and CDR2 YYNGEE. The DNA of the CDR3 is TGTGCCAGCAGCGTAGGAGGAAGACAGTCTAATTCACCCCTCCACTTT. It is translated as CASSVGGRQSNSPLHF.

This chain joins TRBV18 and TRBJ2-6; D possibly corresponds to TRBD1 (5 bases). Per the germline V gene, CDR1 is KGHSH and CDR2 is LQKENI. Trimming left V 8 bases short and J 0 bases short, with 17 bases between. The CDR3 is 17 residues long. This CDR3 reads CASVGQGLSSGANVLTF. In DNA form, the CDR3 reads TGTGCCAGCGTAGGGCAGGGCTTAAGCTCTGGGGCCAACGTCCTGACTTTC.

The chain employs TRBV7-2 and TRBJ2-3, with 9 nucleotides matching TRBD1. This CDR3 spans 15 amino acids. With 8 bases clipped from V and 4 bases from J, the junction kept 10 bases outside the gene matches. The germline gives CDR1 SGHTA, CDR2 FQGNSA. This chain's CDR3 is CASELQGALADTQYF. CDR3 nucleotide sequence: TGTGCCAGCGAACTACAGGGGGCATTAGCAGATACGCAGTATTTT.

Comment on this clone: No conserved phenylalanine or tryptophan is present at the end of the CDR3, so a read error is the likely explanation. The rearrangement links TRBV5-6 to TRBJ1-2; tentative D call: TRBD1 (6 bases). The CDR3 length is 15 residues. The V end was cut by 2 bases, the J end by 5 bases, with 16 bases between. Germline assignment: CDR1 SGHDT and CDR2 YYEEEE. Written as DNA, the CDR3 is TGTGCCAGCAGCTTCACCACAGGGACGGAATATGGCTACACCCTC. Translating gives CASSFTTGTEYGYTL.

The chain uses TRBV27 and TRBJ2-4, with D possibly being TRBD1 (6 bases). V gave up 3 bases and J gave up 4 bases, with 13 bases separating them. This CDR3 is built from 15 residues. CDR1 is MNHEY, CDR2 SMNVEV, per germline (reference sequence). This chain's CDR3 is CASSFWGPAKNIQYF. CDR3 DNA: TGTGCCAGCAGTTTTTGGGGGCCAGCTAAAAACATTCAGTACTTC.